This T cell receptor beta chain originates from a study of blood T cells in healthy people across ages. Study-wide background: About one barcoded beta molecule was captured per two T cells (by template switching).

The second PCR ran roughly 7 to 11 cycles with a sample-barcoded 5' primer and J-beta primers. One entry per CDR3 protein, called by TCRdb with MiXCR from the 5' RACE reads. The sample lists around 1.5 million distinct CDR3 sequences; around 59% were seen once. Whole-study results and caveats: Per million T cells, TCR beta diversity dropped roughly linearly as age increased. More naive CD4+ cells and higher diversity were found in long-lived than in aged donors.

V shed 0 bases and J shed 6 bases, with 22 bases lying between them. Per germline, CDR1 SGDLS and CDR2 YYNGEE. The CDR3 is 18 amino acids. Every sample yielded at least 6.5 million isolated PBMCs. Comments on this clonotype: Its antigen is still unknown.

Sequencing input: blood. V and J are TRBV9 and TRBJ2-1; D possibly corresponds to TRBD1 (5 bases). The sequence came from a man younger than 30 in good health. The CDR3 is CASSVASKTDPKGNEQFF. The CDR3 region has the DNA TGTGCCAGCAGCGTAGCTAGTAAGACAGACCCTAAGGGCAATGAGCAGTTCTTC. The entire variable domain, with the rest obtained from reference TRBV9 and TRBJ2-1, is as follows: DSGVTQTPKHLITATGQRVTLRCSPRSGDLSVYWYQQSLDQGLQFLIQYYNGEERAKGNILERFSAQQFPDLHSELNLSSLELGDSALYFCASSVASKTDPKGNEQFFGPGTRLTVL.